The next 29 T cell receptor beta chains were all read from a single sample in a study of blood T cell repertoires in COVID-19. Assay: immunoSEQ multiplex PCR; the TCRdb copy retains only in-frame clones and omits some. Here the sample spans some 120,000 clones, 85% to 90% being singletons. The sample taken for sequencing was peripheral blood. The receptors here all came from a man aged 50 or older with acute or convalescent COVID-19.

The J gene is TRBJ2-1, the V gene TRBV9; TRBD2 matches 10 bases. The germline CDR1 and CDR2 sequences are SGDLS and YYNGEE. V lost 4 bases, J lost 5 bases, and 6 bases stayed unmatched. This CDR3 is built from 15 residues. The CDR3 DNA sequence: TGTGCCAGCAGCCCCCGACTAGCGGGCGACAATGAGCAGTTCTTC. It specifies CASSPRLAGDNEQFF.

The V gene is TRBV7-2, the J gene TRBJ2-7; 7 bases match TRBD1. J was trimmed by 1 base and V by 5 bases; bases with no gene match: 11. Germline assignment: CDR1 SGHTA and CDR2 FQGNSA. This CDR3 has 16 amino acids. CDR3: CASSRYWTGGSYEQYF. The CDR3 nucleotides read TGTGCCAGCAGCCGTTACTGGACAGGAGGATCCTACGAGCAGTACTTC.

The chain couples TRBV6-1 to TRBJ2-6; 9 bases agree with TRBD1. V dropped 3 bases and J dropped 2; count of bases not matched to a gene: 5. Germline CDR1 is MNHNS and CDR2 is SASEGT. The CDR3 consists of 17 residues. The CDR3 loop is CASSEGTGIAGANVLTF. The DNA for the CDR3 is TGTGCCAGCAGTGAGGGGACAGGGATTGCTGGGGCCAACGTCCTGACTTTC.

The genes are TRBV6-2 or TRBV6-3 and TRBJ1-2, with D hard to call. V was cut by 5 bases and J by 2 bases, with 24 bases left in between. This CDR3 spans 18 amino acids. Germline assignment: CDR1 MNHEY and CDR2 SVGEGT. The CDR3 region is CASSHLGRTGRQNYGYTF. DNA for the CDR3: TGTGCCAGCAGTCACCTTGGCCGGACGGGGAGACAAAACTATGGCTACACCTTC.

This clone has only one observation. The gene calls are TRBV10-3 and TRBJ2-1; maybe TRBD1 (5 bases). Germline V gives CDR1 ENHRY, CDR2 SYGVKD. With 4 bases removed from V and 7 bases from J, the gap between germline ends came to 11 bases. This CDR3 is built from 13 residues. CDR3 nucleotides: TGTGCCATCAGTGGGGCAGGGCCGAATGAGCAGTTCTTC. This codes for CAISGAGPNEQFF.

This rearrangement joins TRBV5-4 to TRBJ2-1; D remains ambiguous. The germline V and J ends were trimmed by 2 bases and 7 bases, with 13 bases remaining between them. This CDR3 contains 14 residues. CDR1 SGHNT and CDR2 YYREEE come from the germline V gene (reference sequence). The CDR3 sequence is CASSFSSLRNEQFF. The CDR3 nucleotides read TGTGCCAGCAGCTTCAGTTCATTGAGGAATGAGCAGTTCTTC.

This chain connects TRBV5-6 to TRBJ1-1; D unresolved. The CDR3 is made up of 14 amino acids. The V end lost 0 bases, the J end lost 1 base, and 7 bases lay between the germline ends. In germline, CDR1 is SGHDT, CDR2 YYEEEE. CDR3 sequence: CASSLGQPNTEAFF. CDR3 DNA: TGTGCCAGCAGCTTGGGACAACCGAACACTGAAGCTTTCTTT.

This chain uses TRBV5-8 with TRBJ1-2; 9 bases align to TRBD1. The CDR3 runs 15 residues. V was pared by 4 bases and J by 2 bases, with 6 bases of the junction left unmatched. In germline, CDR1 is SGHTS, CDR2 YDEGEE. CDR3 DNA sequence: TGTGCCAGCAGCCCCCGGGACAGGGACAACTATGGCTACACCTTC. Translated, it gives CASSPRDRDNYGYTF. The full variable domain, completed using reference TRBV5-8 and TRBJ1-2, is EAGVTQSPTHLIKTRGQQATLRCSPISGHTSVYWYQQALGLGLQFLLWYDEGEERNRGNFPPRFSGRQFPNYSSELNVNALELEDSALYLCASSPRDRDNYGYTFGSGTRLTVV.

This clone was seen more than once but under ten times. In DNA form, the CDR3 reads TGTGCCAGCAGCCTTGGGACTAGCGGGGACACAGATACGCAGTATTTT. Translating gives CASSLGTSGDTDTQYF. This chain connects TRBV11-2 to TRBJ2-3, with 13 nucleotides matching TRBD2. The germline CDR1 and CDR2 sequences are SGHAT and FQNNGV. The V gene end was trimmed by 5 bases and the J gene end by 2 bases; junction bases not matched to a gene: 4. This CDR3 has 16 residues.

The chain carries TRBV6-5 and TRBJ1-4; 7 bases are shared with TRBD1. CDR1 MNHEY and CDR2 SVGAGI come from the germline V gene. V gave up 7 bases and J gave up 5 bases; unmatched junction bases: 4. CDR3 length: 13 amino acids. The CDR3 DNA follows: TGTGCCAGCACCAAACAGGGGAATGAAAAACTGTTTTTT. Encoded protein: CASTKQGNEKLFF.

The CDR3 coding sequence is TGTGCCACCAGTGATGACCGAGGTCAGCCCCAGCATTTT. Its translation is CATSDDRGQPQHF. The chain joins TRBV24-1 to TRBJ1-5; D ambiguous. V shed 3 bases and J shed 6 bases, with 8 bases lying between them. The CDR3 length is 13 residues. From germline, CDR1 is KGHDR and CDR2 SFDVKD.

The V gene is TRBV28, the J gene TRBJ1-2; D might be TRBD1 (5 bases). This CDR3 contains 15 residues. Germline lookup yields CDR1 MDHEN and CDR2 SYDVKM. Between the trimmed V and J ends, which lost 4 bases and 4 bases, there was a span of 16 bases. CDR3 protein: CASSSNGAAGYGYTF. As DNA, the CDR3 is TGTGCCAGCAGTTCTAATGGGGCCGCCGGCTATGGCTACACCTTC.

The table lists this clone with a few counts. The CDR3 region has the DNA TGTGCCAGCAGCCTGTCGGAGGGGCCGACCGGGGAGCTGTTTTTT. It yields the protein CASSLSEGPTGELFF. The chain couples TRBV6-5 to TRBJ2-2, with D tentatively TRBD2 (6 bases). This CDR3 region has 15 residues. Germline values: CDR1 MNHEY, CDR2 SVGAGI. Trimming took off 6 bases at V and 5 bases at J, with 16 bases between the two ends.

This chain joins TRBV6-5 and TRBJ1-2; 7 positions match TRBD1. The J segment lost 5 bases and the V segment lost 2 bases, leaving 8 bases of the junction unmatched. The CDR3 is 15 residues long. Per germline, CDR1 MNHEY and CDR2 SVGAGI. In DNA form, the CDR3 reads TGTGCCAGCAGTTACGTCGCAGGGGGGTCATATGGCTACACCTTC. It translates to CASSYVAGGSYGYTF.

This clone was seen more than once but under ten times. The chain uses TRBV10-3 and TRBJ2-7, with TRBD2 matching 11 bases. Germline assignment: CDR1 ENHRY and CDR2 SYGVKD. The V segment lost 4 bases and the J segment 5 bases; nucleotides outside the gene matches: 7. This CDR3 spans 15 amino acids. The CDR3 region is CAISGTSGSHHEQYF. In nucleotides, the CDR3 is TGTGCCATCAGTGGTACTAGCGGGAGTCACCACGAGCAGTACTTC.

In its sample, this clone was seen once. The chain is built from TRBV7-9 and TRBJ2-7; 9 nucleotides align to TRBD1. CDR1 SEHNR and CDR2 FQNEAQ come from the germline V gene (reference sequence). This CDR3 region has 15 residues. Trimming at V came to 6 bases and at J to 1 base, leaving 7 bases not matched to a gene. The CDR3 coding sequence is TGTGCCAGCAGTGAGGCGGGGACAGGGTCCTACGAGCAGTACTTC. The encoded protein is CASSEAGTGSYEQYF.

The chain is built from TRBV24-1 and TRBJ2-7, with D unresolved. The CDR3 has 13 residues. Germline V gene sequence: CDR1 KGHDR, CDR2 SFDVKD. V was shortened by 1 base and J by 7 bases, with 10 bases between the two germline ends. The CDR3 DNA is TGTGCCACCAGTGATTTTACACGCACGGAGCAGTACTTC. As protein: CATSDFTRTEQYF.

This rearrangement joins TRBV6-5 to TRBJ2-6, with TRBD1 matching over 8 bases. V dropped 6 bases and J dropped 0; count of bases not matched to a gene: 1. This CDR3 region has 15 residues. CDR1 MNHEY and CDR2 SVGAGI come from the germline V gene. CDR3 sequence reads: CASSDRGSGANVLTF. The CDR3 DNA reads TGTGCCAGCAGCGACAGGGGCTCTGGGGCCAACGTCCTGACTTTC.

Details on this clone: This same CDR3 is encoded by further DNA sequences in the sample. J is TRBJ2-7 and V is TRBV2; unclear D gene. Germline V gene sequence: CDR1 SNHLY, CDR2 FYNNEI. Deletions cut 3 bases from V and 4 bases from J, with 4 bases between. There are 11 residues in the CDR3. The CDR3 coding sequence is TGTGCCAGCAGTGAGTATTACGAGCAGTACTTC. The encoded protein is CASSEYYEQYF.

The chain has TRBV19 and TRBJ1-5; 9 bases are a match to TRBD1. Trimming at V came to 3 bases and at J to 5 bases, leaving 5 bases not matched to a gene. CDR1 and CDR2 (germline): LNHDA, SQIVND (reference sequence). The CDR3 spans 15 residues. CDR3 region: CASSIGQGWHQPQHF. The CDR3 DNA reads TGTGCCAGTAGTATTGGACAGGGGTGGCATCAGCCCCAGCATTTT.

This clone was counted once. The chain uses TRBV7-2 and TRBJ2-7, with 7 bases that match TRBD2. Germline CDR1 SGHTA, CDR2 FQGNSA. Germline trimming cut 5 bases from V and 2 bases from J; bases unmatched to any gene: 9. CDR3 size: 15 residues. CDR3 amino acids: CASSRSGGLTYEQYF. DNA of the CDR3: TGTGCCAGCAGCCGCTCGGGAGGTCTTACCTACGAGCAGTACTTC.

CDR3: CASSLGQGFLAQPQHF. The DNA for the CDR3 is TGTGCCAGCAGCTTAGGACAGGGGTTCTTGGCTCAGCCCCAGCATTTT. The chain links TRBV7-6 to TRBJ1-5; 8 bases are shared with TRBD1. CDR1 and CDR2 (germline): SGHVS, FNYEAQ. This CDR3 contains 16 residues. V was clipped by 1 base and J by 6 bases; unmatched bases: 8.

The chain uses TRBV24-1 and TRBJ2-1; TRBD1 matches 9 bases. The germline CDR1 and CDR2 sequences are KGHDR and SFDVKD. V lost 4 bases, J lost 8 bases, and 11 bases stayed unmatched. The CDR3 consists of 16 residues. CDR3 amino acids: CATSEEDRGPRDEQFF. CDR3 bases: TGTGCCACCAGTGAAGAGGACAGGGGACCTAGGGATGAGCAGTTCTTC.

The chain employs TRBV5-1 and TRBJ1-5; possible D gene TRBD1, 5 bases. This CDR3 contains 16 residues. Germline lookup yields CDR1 SGHRS and CDR2 YFSETQ. V was pared by 0 bases and J by 6 bases, with 16 bases between. The CDR3 reads CASSLVPQGIGQPQHF. Written as DNA, the CDR3 is TGCGCCAGCAGCTTGGTACCTCAGGGAATCGGTCAGCCCCAGCATTTT.

The chain joins TRBV9 to TRBJ1-2, with a weak D call TRBD1 (6 bases). Trimming removed 4 bases from V and 2 bases from J, with 15 bases in between. This CDR3 comprises 15 residues. Per germline, CDR1 SGDLS and CDR2 YYNGEE. The CDR3, as DNA: TGTGCCAGCAGCATCGGACAGAAAGCAAACTATGGCTACACCTTC. Translating it yields CASSIGQKANYGYTF.

The table lists this clone with a count of one. The chain links TRBV13 to TRBJ2-2; no definite D call. The CDR3 consists of 14 residues. V lost 0 bases to trimming and J lost 6 bases, with 8 bases between them. Germline V gives CDR1 PRHDT, CDR2 FYEKMQ (reference sequence). The CDR3 DNA reads TGTGCCAGCAGCTTAGGCCCCCAGTCCGGGGAGCTGTTTTTT. It is translated as CASSLGPQSGELFF.

J is TRBJ2-1 and V is TRBV30; 9 positions agree with TRBD2. The CDR3 totals 16 residues. CDR1 GTSNPN and CDR2 SVGIG come from the germline V gene (reference sequence). Losses at the gene ends were 3 bases for V and 6 bases for J; bases not matched to a gene: 12. The CDR3 sequence: CAWRILTSGRSNEQFF. CDR3 nucleotides: TGTGCCTGGAGGATCTTGACTAGCGGCAGATCCAATGAGCAGTTCTTC.

The chain is built from TRBV5-1 and TRBJ1-4; D perhaps matches TRBD1 (5 bases). Trimming removed 0 bases at V and 2 bases at J, with 14 bases between. This CDR3 has 17 residues. The germline CDR1 and CDR2 sequences are SGHRS and YFSETQ. Written as DNA, the CDR3 is TGCGCCAGCAGCTTGGGGGCCAGGGTATTCACTAATGAAAAACTGTTTTTT. It specifies CASSLGARVFTNEKLFF.

This clone was detected a few times. Other DNA sequences from this sample encode an identical CDR3 as well. V is TRBV3-1 (or the pseudogene TRBV3-2) and J is TRBJ2-7; TRBD1 aligns across 12 bases. CDR1 and CDR2 from the germline V gene are LGHDT and YNNKEL (reference sequence). The J segment lost 6 bases and the V segment lost 4 bases, leaving 4 bases of the junction unmatched. The CDR3 is 14 amino acids. As DNA, the CDR3 is TGTGCCAGCAGCCCTGGGACAGGGGGCCTCGAGCAGTACTTC. Protein sequence: CASSPGTGGLEQYF.